The 24 T cell receptor beta chains given below trace back to one sample, sequenced in a study of T cell responses to AZD1222 COVID-19 vaccine. Assay used: immunoSEQ multiplex PCR; TCRdb lists only in-frame clones, some missing. The data show some 150,000 clones, 85% to 95% seen once. Sample: peripheral blood, taken on day 0 of AZD1222 vaccination. The receptors here all came from an adult in good health.

The V gene is TRBV7-9, the J gene TRBJ1-1, with D possibly being TRBD1 (5 bases). The CDR3 has 17 amino acids. CDR1 and CDR2 from the germline V gene are SEHNR and FQNEAQ (reference sequence). The V end was cut by 3 bases, the J end by 1 base, with 18 bases between. The CDR3 here is CASSFSGRGEGNTEAFF. DNA of the CDR3: TGTGCCAGCAGCTTCTCCGGGAGGGGCGAGGGGAACACTGAAGCTTTCTTT.

The V call is TRBV7-9, the J call TRBJ2-1; TRBD1 might be the D (6 bases). V shed 2 bases and J shed 5 bases, with 10 bases lying between them. The CDR3 contains 14 residues. Germline V gene sequence: CDR1 SEHNR, CDR2 FQNEAQ (reference sequence). The CDR3: CASSLSGTNNEQFF. The DNA for the CDR3 is TGTGCCAGCAGCTTATCCGGGACAAACAATGAGCAGTTCTTC.

The chain recombines TRBV7-9 with TRBJ1-3; D unresolved. Germline-derived CDR1 and CDR2 are SEHNR and FQNEAQ (reference sequence). The CDR3 loop spans 13 amino acids. V dropped 5 bases and J dropped 4 bases, with 9 bases sitting between them. This CDR3 reads CASSAGRGNTIYF. The CDR3 region has the DNA TGTGCCAGCAGCGCAGGAAGGGGAAACACCATATATTTT.

This clone has a count of ten or more. V is TRBV2 and J is TRBJ2-7, with D possibly TRBD2 on 5 matching bases. The CDR3 contains 14 residues. CDR1 and CDR2 from the germline V gene are SNHLY and FYNNEI. Trimming took off 1 base at V and 4 bases at J, with 11 bases between the two ends. The CDR3 DNA follows: TGTGCCAGCAGTGAAGGGGGTTCGGGATACGAGCAGTACTTC. The encoded protein is CASSEGGSGYEQYF.

The V gene is TRBV11-2, the J gene TRBJ1-4; weak D call: TRBD1 (6 bases). V was cut by 3 bases and J by 1 base, with 15 bases left in between. The germline CDR1 and CDR2 sequences are SGHAT and FQNNGV. This CDR3 has 17 amino acids. The CDR3 sequence: CASSFYRTALTNEKLFF. Here the CDR3 DNA reads TGTGCCAGCAGCTTCTATCGGACAGCCTTAACTAATGAAAAACTGTTTTTT.

The chain is built from TRBV4-2 and TRBJ1-2; D possibly corresponds to TRBD1 (6 bases). The CDR3 totals 15 residues. Germline V gene lookup returns CDR1 LGHNA and CDR2 YNFKEQ. Trimming left V 0 bases short and J 6 bases short, with 14 bases between. The CDR3 protein is CASSQDPSGDNGYTF. The CDR3 DNA reads as TGTGCCAGCAGCCAAGATCCTTCAGGGGATAATGGCTACACCTTC.

Here the CDR3 reads CASRVGTGTSGIHEQYF. CDR3 in DNA: TGTGCCAGCAGGGTGGGAACCGGGACTAGCGGGATACACGAGCAGTACTTC. The chain joins TRBV27 to TRBJ2-7; TRBD2 agrees at 13 bases. This CDR3 spans 17 amino acids. Germline V gene data show CDR1 as MNHEY and CDR2 as SMNVEV (reference sequence). Trimming removed 6 bases from V and 5 bases from J; junction bases left unmatched: 13.

The V call is TRBV4-1, the J call TRBJ2-3, with 9 positions matching TRBD2. The length of the CDR3 is 16 residues. J lost 1 base, V lost 7 bases, and 9 bases had no gene match. Germline assignment: CDR1 MGHRA and CDR2 YSYEKL. The CDR3 protein is CASKVSAGGGTDTQYF. CDR3 bases: TGCGCCAGCAAAGTGTCGGCGGGAGGGGGCACAGATACGCAGTATTTT.

This rearrangement joins TRBV4-1 to TRBJ2-4, with 7 bases that match TRBD2. The CDR3 runs 15 residues. V was clipped by 4 bases and J by 6 bases; unmatched bases: 9. Per the germline V gene, CDR1 is MGHRA and CDR2 is YSYEKL. The DNA of the CDR3 is TGCGCCAGCAGCCGGGAGGCGGGAGCGACAAACATTCAGTACTTC. It codes for CASSREAGATNIQYF.

This chain connects TRBV6-6 to TRBJ1-2; no clear D gene. CDR1 and CDR2 (germline): MNHNY, SVGAGI (reference sequence). This CDR3 is built from 14 residues. Trimming took 2 bases from V and 8 from J, leaving 15 bases between them. CDR3 sequence (DNA): TGTGCCAGCAGTTACCTCCTGGGTCCGGGCGGCTACACCTTC. Translated: CASSYLLGPGGYTF.

The gene calls are TRBV28 and TRBJ2-7; 7 nucleotides agree with TRBD1. The trim removed 4 bases at V and 1 base at J, leaving 10 bases unmatched. This CDR3 has 16 residues. Germline assignment: CDR1 MDHEN and CDR2 SYDVKM. The CDR3 sequence: CASSSTRQGPSYEQYF. CDR3 in DNA: TGTGCCAGCAGTTCAACCCGACAGGGACCTTCCTACGAGCAGTACTTC.

This chain uses TRBV6-5 with TRBJ2-7; 12 bases match TRBD2. The CDR3 length is 14 residues. The V segment lost 6 bases and the J segment 2 bases; nucleotides outside the gene matches: 2. CDR1 is MNHEY, CDR2 SVGAGI, per germline. Written as DNA, the CDR3 is TGTGCCAGCAGGCGGACTAGCGGGACCTACGAGCAGTACTTC. It translates to CASRRTSGTYEQYF.

The CDR3, as DNA: TGCGCCAGCAGCTTTAGCGGGAGTGCCGGGGAGCTGTTTTTT. It codes for CASSFSGSAGELFF. This chain connects TRBV5-1 to TRBJ2-2, with 9 nucleotides matching TRBD2. Germline-derived CDR1 and CDR2 are SGHRS and YFSETQ. The CDR3 is 14 residues long. After removal of 2 bases from V and 6 bases from J, the junction contained 2 bases not matched to a gene.

The chain combines TRBV6-6 with TRBJ1-3; 7 positions agree with TRBD1. In germline, CDR1 is MNHNY, CDR2 SVGAGI (reference sequence). The V and J ends lost 6 bases and 0 bases, in that order; junction bases with no gene match: 11. This CDR3 has 17 amino acids. The CDR3 DNA reads TGTGCCAGCAGCCGAACATCGGACAGGTCCTCTGGAAACACCATATATTTT. This gives the protein CASSRTSDRSSGNTIYF.

This chain connects TRBV7-6 to TRBJ1-1; the match to TRBD1 covers 7 bases. Germline values: CDR1 SGHVS, CDR2 FNYEAQ. CDR3 size: 14 residues. J gave up 3 bases and V 3 bases, and 4 bases lay outside the gene matches. The CDR3 bases are TGTGCCAGCAGCTTCGGAACAGGGGACACTGAAGCTTTCTTT. Its protein is CASSFGTGDTEAFF. Filled out from reference TRBV7-6 and TRBJ1-1, the complete variable domain reads GAGVSQSPRYKVTKRGQDVALRCDPISGHVSLYWYRQALGQGPEFLTYFNYEAQQDKSGLPNDRFSAERPEGSISTLTIQRTEQRDSAMYRCASSFGTGDTEAFFGQGTRLTVV.

The CDR3, as DNA: TGCAGTGTCGGAGGGGCCAATGGCTACACCTTC. It encodes CSVGGANGYTF. This sequence joins TRBV20-1 and TRBJ1-2; TRBD1 might be the D (5 bases). CDR3 length: 11 amino acids. The germline CDR1 and CDR2 sequences are DFQATT and SNEGSKA (reference sequence). Trimming stripped 7 bases from V and 6 bases from J, with 12 bases between.

CDR3 bases: TGTGCCAGCAGTGCAATAATAGCGGGAGTAAAGAATGAGCAGTTCTTC. Protein product: CASSAIIAGVKNEQFF. V and J are TRBV2 and TRBJ2-1, with 9 bases lining up with TRBD2. The CDR3 is 16 residues long. Trimming at V came to 4 bases and at J to 7 bases, leaving 11 bases not matched to a gene. Per germline, CDR1 SNHLY and CDR2 FYNNEI.

The chain combines TRBV29-1 with TRBJ1-2; 7 nucleotides align to TRBD1. The CDR3 totals 15 residues. Germline V gives CDR1 SQVTM, CDR2 ANQGSEA. With 5 bases clipped from V and 8 bases from J, the junction kept 17 bases outside the gene matches. The CDR3 sequence is CSVYYSGTENPGYTF. In DNA, the CDR3 is TGCAGCGTTTATTATTCCGGGACAGAGAATCCAGGCTACACCTTC.

This sequence joins TRBV24-1 and TRBJ1-2, with 7 nucleotides matching TRBD1. V lost 4 bases to trimming and J lost 6 bases; unmatched junction nucleotides: 7. Looked up from germline, CDR1 is KGHDR and CDR2 is SFDVKD. The CDR3 has 14 amino acids. CDR3 coding DNA: TGTGCCACCAGTGAAAGGGACAGCCTCGATGGCTACACCTTC. Translated, it gives CATSERDSLDGYTF.

The gene calls are TRBV3-1 (or the pseudogene TRBV3-2) and TRBJ1-2, with D possibly TRBD1 on 6 matching bases. Looked up from germline, CDR1 is LGHDT and CDR2 is YNNKEL (reference sequence). The CDR3 extends over 16 amino acids. V gave up 0 bases and J gave up 6 bases, with 17 bases separating them. The CDR3 DNA follows: TGTGCCAGCAGCCAAGATCCTACCAGCAGGGGAGATGGCTACACCTTC. The encoded protein is CASSQDPTSRGDGYTF.

The chain employs TRBV5-8 and TRBJ2-7; possible D gene TRBD2, 6 bases. The germline gives CDR1 SGHTS, CDR2 YDEGEE. Between the trimmed V and J ends, which lost 4 bases and 3 bases, there was a span of 11 bases. This CDR3 is 13 amino acids long. In DNA, the CDR3 is TGTGCCAGCAGCCGAAAAGCGGGCTACGAGCAGTACTTC. This encodes CASSRKAGYEQYF.

This chain links TRBV19 with TRBJ1-5; 9 nucleotides align to TRBD1. J gave up 7 bases and V 3 bases, and 7 bases lay outside the gene matches. CDR1 is LNHDA, CDR2 SQIVND, per germline (reference sequence). This CDR3 has 15 amino acids. For the CDR3, the DNA is TGTGCCAGTAGTATTCCGGACAGGGGAGGGCAGCCCCAGCATTTT. It translates to CASSIPDRGGQPQHF.

The chain links TRBV5-4 to TRBJ1-4, with D possibly being TRBD1 (6 bases). Germline lookup yields CDR1 SGHNT and CDR2 YYREEE (reference sequence). Trimming removed 4 bases at V and 8 bases at J, with 18 bases between. This CDR3 region has 15 residues. The CDR3 sequence is CASSLRQDVSEKLFF. The CDR3 region has the DNA TGTGCCAGCAGCCTCCGACAGGATGTTAGCGAAAAACTGTTTTTT.

The chain recombines TRBV30 with TRBJ1-1, with a weak D call TRBD1 (6 bases). Germline CDR1 reads GTSNPN; CDR2 reads SVGIG (reference sequence). The CDR3 has 14 residues. Trimming took off 5 bases at V and 0 bases at J, with 13 bases between the two ends. The CDR3 sequence: CAWVHGQMNTEAFF. DNA for the CDR3: TGTGCCTGGGTCCACGGACAGATGAACACTGAAGCTTTCTTT.